This entry lists 30 T cell receptor beta chains sequenced from one sample in a study of beta chain features in type 1 diabetes. The isolated RNA, all of it, was reverse transcribed, so expressed TCRB transcripts were what got sequenced. Produced via immunoSEQ multiplex PCR; TCRdb's table is partial and in-frame only. This sample yields around 360,000 clones, of which around 13% are seen a single time; approximately 0.011% belongs to the top ten. Study-level points and caveats: Among all four CD4+ subsets, Type 1 diabetes patients had TCRB CDR3s that were moderately but significantly shorter.

These receptors' targets are unknown. Material: naive CD4+ T cells from blood. These receptors originate from a woman between 18 and 30 years old with type 1 diabetes.

Concerning this clone: Germline and junction disagree at one end, which may indicate a read error. The V and J genes are TRBV14 and TRBJ2-7; tentatively, D is TRBD1 (6 bases). Germline-derived CDR1 and CDR2 are SGHDN and FVKESK. The CDR3 loop spans 13 amino acids. The CDR3 loop reads CASSQLSGTRLDF. CDR3 bases: TGTGCCAGCAGCCAACTCTCCGGGACACGGCTCGACTTC.

The V and J genes are TRBV5-1 and TRBJ2-2; TRBD2 is a possible D gene (5 bases). Germline loops: CDR1 SGHRS, CDR2 YFSETQ. The CDR3 totals 15 residues. Between the trimmed V and J ends, which lost 4 bases and 2 bases, there was a span of 12 bases. This CDR3 is CASSIGLLNTGELFF. The DNA of the CDR3 is TGCGCCAGCAGCATCGGACTCCTCAACACCGGGGAGCTGTTTTTT.

This clone was counted between two and nine times. The V and J genes are TRBV18 and TRBJ2-7; possibly TRBD2 for D (5 bases). The CDR3 is 13 amino acids. Per the germline V gene, CDR1 is KGHSH and CDR2 is LQKENI. Trimming left V 3 bases short and J 3 bases short, with 9 bases between. This CDR3 reads CASSPGDGYEQYF. The CDR3 DNA reads as TGTGCCAGCTCACCGGGAGATGGCTACGAGCAGTACTTC.

The sample holds a few counts of this clone. The chain carries TRBV6-6 and TRBJ2-3, with TRBD1 matching over 10 bases. Germline-derived CDR1 and CDR2 are MNHNY and SVGAGI (reference sequence). Losses at the gene ends were 10 bases for V and 3 bases for J; bases not matched to a gene: 10. CDR3 length equals 15 residues. CDR3 bases: TGTGCCACCCGAGACAGGGGGCGGATGACAGATACGCAGTATTTT. Translating it yields CATRDRGRMTDTQYF.

Concerning this clone itself: Mismatch with germline at one junction end may stem from a read error. The rearrangement joins TRBV7-7 to TRBJ2-5, with 9 bases that match TRBD2. The CDR3 runs to 14 residues. Germline lookup yields CDR1 SSHAT and CDR2 FNYEAQ (reference sequence). The CDR3 is CASSRSGRQETQYF. CDR3 DNA sequence: TGTGCTAGCAGCCGAAGCGGGAGGCAAGAGACCCAGTACTTC.

This clone was picked up a small number of times. The chain combines TRBV6-6 with TRBJ2-7, with 10 bases lining up with TRBD1. This CDR3 is 14 amino acids long. In germline, CDR1 is MNHNY, CDR2 SVGAGI (reference sequence). V shed 6 bases and J 2 bases; nucleotides not matched to a gene: 4. In DNA, the CDR3 is TGTGCCAGCAGGAAGGGACAGGGGACCTACGAGCAGTACTTC. Residues: CASRKGQGTYEQYF.

This clone was seen only a few times. V usage is TRBV18 and J usage is TRBJ2-1; TRBD2 might be the D (5 bases). CDR1 and CDR2 (germline): KGHSH, LQKENI. V was shortened by 2 bases and J by 7 bases, with 18 bases between the two germline ends. CDR3 length equals 16 residues. The CDR3: CASSPGSGGRSNEQFF. DNA of the CDR3: TGTGCCAGCTCACCAGGGAGCGGAGGCAGGTCAAATGAGCAGTTCTTC. Filled out from reference TRBV18 and TRBJ2-1, the complete variable domain reads NAGVMQNPRHLVRRRGQEARLRCSPMKGHSHVYWYRQLPEEGLKFMVYLQKENIIDESGMPKERFSAEFPKEGPSILRIQQVVRGDSAAYFCASSPGSGGRSNEQFFGPGTRLTVL.

This clone has only a few counts. V and J are TRBV4-2 and TRBJ2-7, with D possibly TRBD1 on 6 matching bases. Per the germline V gene, CDR1 is LGHNA and CDR2 is YNFKEQ. V was clipped by 1 base and J by 3 bases, with 10 bases between them. CDR3 length: 14 residues. CDR3 nucleotides: TGTGCCAGCAGCCAAGTAGGCAGGGGCTACGAGCAGTACTTC. This translates into CASSQVGRGYEQYF.

This clone was observed a handful of times. The rearrangement joins TRBV14 to TRBJ2-2, with 7 positions matching TRBD2. J was trimmed by 7 bases and V by 2 bases; bases with no gene match: 4. The CDR3 is 14 amino acids. The germline CDR1 and CDR2 sequences are SGHDN and FVKESK. CDR3 loop: CASSQSLAVGELFF. In DNA, the CDR3 is TGTGCCAGCAGCCAATCTCTAGCGGTCGGGGAGCTGTTTTTT. Filled out from reference TRBV14 and TRBJ2-2, the complete variable domain reads EAGVTQFPSHSVIEKGQTVTLRCDPISGHDNLYWYRRVMGKEIKFLLHFVKESKQDESGMPNNRFLAERTGGTYSTLKVQPAELEDSGVYFCASSQSLAVGELFFGEGSRLTVL.

This clone has just a few counts. The chain couples TRBV27 to TRBJ1-5, with D perhaps matching TRBD1 (6 bases). The ends were cut back, 8 bases at V and 4 bases at J, with 15 bases in the middle. Germline V gene data show CDR1 as MNHEY and CDR2 as SMNVEV (reference sequence). CDR3 size: 14 residues. CDR3 sequence: CASGHGTTNQPQHF. In nucleotides, the CDR3 is TGTGCCAGCGGGCACGGGACAACAAATCAGCCCCAGCATTTT.

The rearrangement links TRBV7-9 to TRBJ2-2; D gene uncertain. Germline CDR1 SEHNR, CDR2 FQNEAQ (reference sequence). Trimming removed 1 base from V and 7 bases from J, with 7 bases in between. The CDR3 has 13 amino acids. CDR3 sequence: CASSLEAGGELFF. CDR3 in DNA: TGTGCCAGCAGCTTAGAGGCAGGCGGGGAGCTGTTTTTT.

A few counts support this clone. The V and J genes are TRBV30 and TRBJ2-2; 7 nucleotides agree with TRBD1. In germline, CDR1 is GTSNPN, CDR2 SVGIG (reference sequence). Trimming took 5 bases from V and 0 from J; bases not matched to a gene: 6. The CDR3 covers 15 residues. CDR3 nucleotide sequence: TGTGCCTGGCAAAAAGGGGGCGCGAACACCGGGGAGCTGTTTTTT. Its translation: CAWQKGGANTGELFF.

This clone was counted only a few times. This rearrangement joins TRBV23-1 to TRBJ1-6; weak D call: TRBD1 (5 bases). TRBV23-1 is given ORF status, its function remaining uncertain. Between the trimmed V and J ends, which lost 11 bases and 6 bases, there was a span of 20 bases. This CDR3 has 15 residues. The CDR3 sequence: CARRETGLLNSPLHF. The CDR3 DNA follows: TGCGCCCGTAGGGAAACAGGTCTCCTTAATTCACCCCTCCACTTT.

The chain couples TRBV19 to TRBJ2-1; possibly TRBD1 for D (6 bases). The CDR3 is made up of 14 amino acids. V lost 8 bases to trimming and J lost 6 bases, with 17 bases between them. CDR1 is LNHDA and CDR2 is SQIVND in the germline V gene (reference sequence). This chain's CDR3 is CASGRQGILNEQFF. The CDR3 DNA is TGTGCCAGTGGCCGGCAGGGGATCCTCAATGAGCAGTTCTTC.

The gene calls are TRBV7-9 and TRBJ2-5; possibly TRBD1 for D (5 bases). This CDR3 has 13 residues. V lost 3 bases to trimming and J lost 9 bases, with 14 bases between them. CDR1 and CDR2 (germline): SEHNR, FQNEAQ (reference sequence). CDR3: CASSFVDTVPQYF. The DNA of the CDR3 is TGTGCCAGCAGCTTCGTGGACACGGTGCCCCAGTACTTC.

Only a few counts were recorded for this clone. V usage is TRBV19 and J usage is TRBJ1-1; TRBD1 matches at 12 bases. The trim removed 6 bases at V and 10 bases at J, leaving 9 bases unmatched. Germline loops: CDR1 LNHDA, CDR2 SQIVND (reference sequence). The CDR3 has 14 residues. The CDR3 DNA reads as TGTGCCAGTAGAGGGACAGGGGGCCAAACGCTAGCTTTCTTT. This gives the protein CASRGTGGQTLAFF.

This clone came up a few times. This chain connects TRBV2 to TRBJ2-7; D gene ambiguous. CDR1 is SNHLY, CDR2 FYNNEI, per germline. Trimming stripped 6 bases from V and 0 bases from J, with 18 bases between. This CDR3 comprises 16 residues. This CDR3 is CASRSSRSPLSYEQYF. CDR3 nucleotide sequence: TGTGCCAGCAGGTCCAGCCGTAGCCCACTCTCCTACGAGCAGTACTTC.

There are a few counts of this clone. The chain links TRBV4-1 to TRBJ2-3; 7 nucleotides align to TRBD1. The trim removed 0 bases at V and 6 bases at J, leaving 6 bases unmatched. The CDR3 covers 15 residues. Germline loops: CDR1 MGHRA, CDR2 YSYEKL. The CDR3 loop reads CASSQDRQGLDTQYF. CDR3 bases: TGCGCCAGCAGCCAAGATCGACAGGGTCTTGATACGCAGTATTTT.

The rearrangement uses TRBV5-1 and TRBJ1-5; 10 nucleotides align to TRBD1. Per germline, CDR1 SGHRS and CDR2 YFSETQ. This CDR3 spans 14 amino acids. V gave up 0 bases and J gave up 15 bases; unmatched junction bases: 9. In DNA, the CDR3 is TGCGCCAGCAGCTTGGCAGGTGGGACAGGGGTCTGGCATTTT. This gives the protein CASSLAGGTGVWHF.

The rearrangement links TRBV2 to TRBJ2-4; D unresolved. V was shortened by 2 bases and J by 6 bases, with 20 bases between the two germline ends. Germline lookup yields CDR1 SNHLY and CDR2 FYNNEI. This CDR3 is 17 amino acids long. The CDR3 DNA follows: TGTGCCAGCAGTGAACGCGGTTACTCGATCTTTCGAAACATTCAGTACTTC. This codes for CASSERGYSIFRNIQYF.

CDR3 region: CASSLNSVFEQYF. The CDR3 DNA reads as TGCGCCAGCAGCTTGAATTCGGTCTTCGAGCAGTACTTC. The chain is built from TRBV5-1 and TRBJ2-7; D gene uncertain. This CDR3 comprises 13 residues. CDR1 and CDR2 from the germline V gene are SGHRS and YFSETQ. V lost 1 base to trimming and J lost 6 bases, with 11 bases between them.

The chain has TRBV6-9 and TRBJ2-3, with D possibly matching TRBD1 (6 bases). The germline V gene has CDR1 MNHGY and CDR2 SVAAGI. Trimming cost V 9 bases and J 3 bases, with 22 bases left between them. The CDR3 consists of 16 residues. The CDR3 region is CARPLGDRLETDTQYF. Here the CDR3 DNA reads TGTGCCAGGCCTCTCGGAGACAGGCTAGAGACAGATACGCAGTATTTT.

A few counts support this clone. The J gene is TRBJ2-2, the V gene TRBV9; no definite D call. The CDR3 consists of 16 residues. V was trimmed by 0 bases and J by 2 bases, leaving 11 bases between them. Germline V gives CDR1 SGDLS, CDR2 YYNGEE. The CDR3 DNA reads as TGTGCCAGCAGCGTAGCTCAGAAACACAACACCGGGGAGCTGTTTTTT. Translated: CASSVAQKHNTGELFF.

This clone was seen more than once but under ten times. The chain has TRBV7-2 and TRBJ2-5; D is possibly TRBD1 (5 bases). CDR1 and CDR2 from the germline V gene are SGHTA and FQGNSA. The CDR3 runs to 15 residues. Trimming left V 5 bases short and J 7 bases short, with 20 bases between. The chain's CDR3 is CASSHRWAPQGTQYF. CDR3 coding DNA: TGTGCCAGCAGCCACCGGTGGGCTCCCCAGGGGACCCAGTACTTC. The whole variable domain, filled in from reference TRBV7-2 and TRBJ2-5, reads GAGVSQSPSNKVTEKGKDVELRCDPISGHTALYWYRQSLGQGLEFLIYFQGNSAPDKSGLPSDRFSAERTGGSVSTLTIQRTQQEDSAVYLCASSHRWAPQGTQYFGPGTRLLVL.

The J gene is TRBJ1-2, the V gene TRBV7-8; TRBD1 might be the D (5 bases). The V gene's germline CDR1 is SGHVS and CDR2 FQNEAQ. Trimming removed 6 bases at V and 2 bases at J, with 13 bases between. The CDR3 totals 14 residues. The CDR3 spells CASRSMGPNYGYTF. In nucleotides, the CDR3 is TGTGCCAGCAGGTCAATGGGGCCCAACTATGGCTACACCTTC. Full variable domain (outside the CDR3, taken from reference TRBV7-8 and TRBJ1-2): GAGVSQSPRYKVAKRGQDVALRCDPISGHVSLFWYQQALGQGPEFLTYFQNEAQLDKSGLPSDRFFAERPEGSVSTLKIQRTQQEDSAVYLCASRSMGPNYGYTFGSGTRLTVV.

The chain links TRBV6-5 to TRBJ2-5, with D possibly TRBD2 on 6 matching bases. The V end was cut by 6 bases, the J end by 2 bases, with 13 bases between. Germline V gene sequence: CDR1 MNHEY, CDR2 SVGAGI. CDR3 length equals 14 residues. The CDR3 sequence: CASSLPGVQETQYF. CDR3 nucleotides: TGTGCCAGCAGCCTCCCGGGGGTACAAGAGACCCAGTACTTC.

J is TRBJ1-2 and V is TRBV4-2; D remains unclear. The CDR3 spans 18 residues. Germline V gene lookup returns CDR1 LGHNA and CDR2 YNFKEQ. The V gene lost 2 bases and the J gene lost 0 bases, with 19 bases spanning the gap. The CDR3 bases are TGTGCCAGCAGCCAAAATTCTTGGGGAGGGCCGGCTAACTATGGCTACACCTTC. Amino acids: CASSQNSWGGPANYGYTF.

This clone has a handful of counts. The DNA of the CDR3 is TGTGCCATCGCCCATCCGGGATTATCATACAATGAGCAGTTCTTC. Translated, it gives CAIAHPGLSYNEQFF. The V gene is TRBV10-3, the J gene TRBJ2-1; TRBD2 might be the D (5 bases). This CDR3 spans 15 amino acids. The V end lost 8 bases, the J end lost 4 bases, and 18 bases lay between the germline ends. The V gene's germline CDR1 is ENHRY and CDR2 SYGVKD.

The chain joins TRBV19 to TRBJ2-3, with TRBD2 as a possible D gene (6 bases). Germline CDR1 is LNHDA and CDR2 is SQIVND (reference sequence). The CDR3 runs 15 residues. Trimming took 1 base from V and 4 from J, leaving 12 bases between them. CDR3 residues: CASSIGRAHADTQYF. In DNA form, the CDR3 reads TGTGCCAGTAGTATAGGGAGGGCGCACGCAGATACGCAGTATTTT.

This clone was counted only a few times. The rearrangement uses TRBV29-1 and TRBJ2-7; 9 positions agree with TRBD2. The CDR3 has 15 residues. V was clipped by 3 bases and J by 7 bases; unmatched bases: 13. The V gene's germline CDR1 is SQVTM and CDR2 ANQGSEA. DNA for the CDR3: TGCAGCGTTGACCTTAGCGGGGGTTCCCGTGGAGAGCAGTACTTC. This encodes CSVDLSGGSRGEQYF.